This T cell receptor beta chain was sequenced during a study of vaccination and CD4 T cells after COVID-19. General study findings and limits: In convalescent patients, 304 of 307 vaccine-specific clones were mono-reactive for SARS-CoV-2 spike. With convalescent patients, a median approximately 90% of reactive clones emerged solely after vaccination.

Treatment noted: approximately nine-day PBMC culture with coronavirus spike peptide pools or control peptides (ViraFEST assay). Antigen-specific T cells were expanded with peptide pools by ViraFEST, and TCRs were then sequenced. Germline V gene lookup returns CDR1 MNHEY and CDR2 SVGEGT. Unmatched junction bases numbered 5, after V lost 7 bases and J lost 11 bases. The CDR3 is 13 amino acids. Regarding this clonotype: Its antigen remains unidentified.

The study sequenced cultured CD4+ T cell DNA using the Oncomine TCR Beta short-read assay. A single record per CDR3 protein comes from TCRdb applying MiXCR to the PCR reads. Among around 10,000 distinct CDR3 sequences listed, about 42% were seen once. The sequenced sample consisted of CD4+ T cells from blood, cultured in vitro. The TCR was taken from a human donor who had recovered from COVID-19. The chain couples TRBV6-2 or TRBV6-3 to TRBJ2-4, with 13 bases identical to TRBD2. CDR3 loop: CASKTLAGGLQYF. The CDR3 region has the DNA TGTGCCAGCAAAACACTAGCGGGAGGGCTTCAGTACTTC.